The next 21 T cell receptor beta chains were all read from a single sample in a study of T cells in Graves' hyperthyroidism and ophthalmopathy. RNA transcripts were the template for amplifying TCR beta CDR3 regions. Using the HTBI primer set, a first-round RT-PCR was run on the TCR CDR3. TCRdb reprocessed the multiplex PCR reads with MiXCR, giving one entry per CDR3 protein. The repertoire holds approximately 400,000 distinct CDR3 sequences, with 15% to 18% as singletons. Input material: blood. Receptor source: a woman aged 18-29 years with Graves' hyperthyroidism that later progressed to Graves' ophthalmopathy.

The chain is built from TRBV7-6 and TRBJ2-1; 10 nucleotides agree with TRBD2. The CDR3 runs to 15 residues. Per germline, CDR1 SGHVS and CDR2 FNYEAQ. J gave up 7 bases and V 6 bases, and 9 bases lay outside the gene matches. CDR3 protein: CASSHHLAGENEQFF. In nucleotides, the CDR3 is TGTGCCAGCAGTCATCATCTAGCGGGAGAAAATGAGCAGTTCTTC. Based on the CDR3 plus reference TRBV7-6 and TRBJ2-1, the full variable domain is GAGVSQSPRYKVTKRGQDVALRCDPISGHVSLYWYRQALGQGPEFLTYFNYEAQQDKSGLPNDRFSAERPEGSISTLTIQRTEQRDSAMYRCASSHHLAGENEQFFGPGTRLTVL.

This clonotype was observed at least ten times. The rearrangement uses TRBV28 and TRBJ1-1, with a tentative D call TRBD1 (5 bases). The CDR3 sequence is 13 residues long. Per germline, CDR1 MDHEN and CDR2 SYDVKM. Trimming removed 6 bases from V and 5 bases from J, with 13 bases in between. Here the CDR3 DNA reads TGTGCCAGCAGCCCTCAGGGTCTAACTGAAGCTTTCTTT. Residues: CASSPQGLTEAFF.

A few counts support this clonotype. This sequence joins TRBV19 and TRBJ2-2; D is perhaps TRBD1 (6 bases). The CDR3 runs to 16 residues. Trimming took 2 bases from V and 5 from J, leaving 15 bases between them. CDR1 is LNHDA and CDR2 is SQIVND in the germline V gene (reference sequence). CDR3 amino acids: CASSIPPGAGTGELFF. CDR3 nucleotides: TGTGCCAGTAGTATACCCCCAGGGGCTGGGACCGGGGAGCTGTTTTTT.

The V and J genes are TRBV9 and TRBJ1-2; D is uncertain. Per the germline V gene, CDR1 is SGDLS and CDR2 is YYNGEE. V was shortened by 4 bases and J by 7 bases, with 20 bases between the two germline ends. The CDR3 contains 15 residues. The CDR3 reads CASSQSKTSYCGYTF. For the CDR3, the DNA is TGTGCCAGCAGCCAGTCAAAAACCTCATACTGTGGCTACACCTTC.

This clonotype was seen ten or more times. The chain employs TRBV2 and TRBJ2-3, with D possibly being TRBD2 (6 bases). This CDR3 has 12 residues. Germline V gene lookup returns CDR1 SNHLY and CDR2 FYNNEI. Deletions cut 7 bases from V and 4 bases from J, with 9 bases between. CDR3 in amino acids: CASMGTPDTQYF. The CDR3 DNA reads TGTGCCAGCATGGGGACTCCAGATACGCAGTATTTT.

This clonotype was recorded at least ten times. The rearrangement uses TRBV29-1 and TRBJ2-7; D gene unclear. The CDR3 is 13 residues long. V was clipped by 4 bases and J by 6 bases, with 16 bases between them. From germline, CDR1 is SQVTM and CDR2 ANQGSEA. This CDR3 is CSVVTMDETEQYF. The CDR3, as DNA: TGCAGCGTTGTGACGATGGACGAAACCGAGCAGTACTTC.

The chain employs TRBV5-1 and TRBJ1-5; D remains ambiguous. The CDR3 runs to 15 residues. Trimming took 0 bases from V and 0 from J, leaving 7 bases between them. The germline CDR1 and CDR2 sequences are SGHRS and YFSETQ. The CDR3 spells CASSLGQASNQPQHF. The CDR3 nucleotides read TGCGCCAGCAGCTTGGGGCAGGCTAGCAATCAGCCCCAGCATTTT.

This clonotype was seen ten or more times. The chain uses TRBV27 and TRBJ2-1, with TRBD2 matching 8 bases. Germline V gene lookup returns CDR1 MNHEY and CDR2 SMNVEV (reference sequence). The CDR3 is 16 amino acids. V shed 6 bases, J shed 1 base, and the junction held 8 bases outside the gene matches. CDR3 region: CASSDGGAQSYNEQFF. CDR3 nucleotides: TGTGCCAGCAGCGACGGGGGGGCCCAGTCCTACAATGAGCAGTTCTTC.

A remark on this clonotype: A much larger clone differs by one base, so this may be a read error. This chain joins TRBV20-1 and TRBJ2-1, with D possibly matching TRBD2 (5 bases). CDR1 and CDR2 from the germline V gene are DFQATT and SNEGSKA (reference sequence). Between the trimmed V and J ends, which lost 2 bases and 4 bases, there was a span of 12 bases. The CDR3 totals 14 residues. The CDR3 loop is CSARSGSFYNEQFF. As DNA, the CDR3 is TGCAGTGCTAGAAGTGGGAGCTTTTACAATGAGCAGTTCTTC.

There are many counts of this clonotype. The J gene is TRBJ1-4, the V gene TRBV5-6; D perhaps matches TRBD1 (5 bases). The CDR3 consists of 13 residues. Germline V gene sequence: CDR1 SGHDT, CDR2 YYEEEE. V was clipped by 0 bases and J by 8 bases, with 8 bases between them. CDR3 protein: CASSLAGAEKLFF. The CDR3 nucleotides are TGTGCCAGCAGCTTGGCTGGGGCCGAAAAACTGTTTTTT.

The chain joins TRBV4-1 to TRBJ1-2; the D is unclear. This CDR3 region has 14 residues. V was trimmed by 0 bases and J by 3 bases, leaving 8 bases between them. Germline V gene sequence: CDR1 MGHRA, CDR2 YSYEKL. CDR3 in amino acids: CASSQELSYYGYTF. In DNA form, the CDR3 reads TGCGCCAGCAGCCAAGAACTTAGTTACTATGGCTACACCTTC.

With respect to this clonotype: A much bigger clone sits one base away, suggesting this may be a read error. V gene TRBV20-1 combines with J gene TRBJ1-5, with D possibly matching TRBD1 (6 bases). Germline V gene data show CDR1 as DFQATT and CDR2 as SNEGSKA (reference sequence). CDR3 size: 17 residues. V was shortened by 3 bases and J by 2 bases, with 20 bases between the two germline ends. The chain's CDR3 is CSASFTSGTYRNQPQHF. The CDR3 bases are TGCAGTGCTAGTTTCACCTCCGGGACATATCGCAATCAGCCCCAGCATTTT.

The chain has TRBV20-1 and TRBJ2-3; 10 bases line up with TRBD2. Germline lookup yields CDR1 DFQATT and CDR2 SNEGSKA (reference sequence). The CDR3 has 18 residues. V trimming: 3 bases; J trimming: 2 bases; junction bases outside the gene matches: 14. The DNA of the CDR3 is TGCAGTGCTAGTGATAGGAGCCTAGCGGGAGACACCACAGATACGCAGTATTTT. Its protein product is CSASDRSLAGDTTDTQYF.

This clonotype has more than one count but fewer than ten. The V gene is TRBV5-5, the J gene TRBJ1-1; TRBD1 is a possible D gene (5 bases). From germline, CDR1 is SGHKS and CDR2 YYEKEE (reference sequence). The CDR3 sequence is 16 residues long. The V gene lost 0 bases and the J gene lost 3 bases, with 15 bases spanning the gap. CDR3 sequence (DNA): TGTGCCAGCAGCTTGGGGAGCAGGGAATTCGACACTGAAGCTTTCTTT. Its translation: CASSLGSREFDTEAFF. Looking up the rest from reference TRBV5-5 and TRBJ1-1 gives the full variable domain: DAGVTQSPTHLIKTRGQQVTLRCSPISGHKSVSWYQQVLGQGPQFIFQYYEKEERGRGNFPDRFSARQFPNYSSELNVNALLLGDSALYLCASSLGSREFDTEAFFGQGTRLTVV.

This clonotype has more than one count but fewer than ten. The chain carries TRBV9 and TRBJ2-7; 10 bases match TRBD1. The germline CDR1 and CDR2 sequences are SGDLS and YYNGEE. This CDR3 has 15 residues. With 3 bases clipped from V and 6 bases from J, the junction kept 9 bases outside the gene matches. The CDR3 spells CASSATSGTGAEQYF. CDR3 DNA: TGTGCCAGCAGCGCAACCTCCGGGACAGGGGCCGAGCAGTACTTC.

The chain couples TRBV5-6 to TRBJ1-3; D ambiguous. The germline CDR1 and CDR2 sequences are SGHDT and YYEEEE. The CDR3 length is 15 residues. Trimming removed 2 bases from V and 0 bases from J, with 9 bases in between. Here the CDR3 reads CASSFAGLSGNTIYF. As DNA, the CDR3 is TGTGCCAGCAGCTTTGCAGGTCTCTCTGGAAACACCATATATTTT.

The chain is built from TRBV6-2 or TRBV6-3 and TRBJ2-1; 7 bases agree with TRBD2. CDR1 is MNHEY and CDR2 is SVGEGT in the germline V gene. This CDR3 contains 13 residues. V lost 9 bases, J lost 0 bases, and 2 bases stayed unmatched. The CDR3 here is CASRDYSYNEQFF. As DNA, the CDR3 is TGTGCCAGTCGGGACTACTCCTACAATGAGCAGTTCTTC.

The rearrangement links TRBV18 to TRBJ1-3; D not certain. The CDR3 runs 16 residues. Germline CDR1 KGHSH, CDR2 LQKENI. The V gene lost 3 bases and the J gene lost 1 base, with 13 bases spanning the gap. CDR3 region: CASSPVTRTSGNTIYF. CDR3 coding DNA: TGTGCCAGCTCACCGGTGACTAGGACTTCTGGAAACACCATATATTTT.

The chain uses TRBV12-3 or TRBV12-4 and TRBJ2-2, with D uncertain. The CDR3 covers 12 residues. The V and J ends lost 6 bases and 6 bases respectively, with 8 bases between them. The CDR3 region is CASSPRSGELFF. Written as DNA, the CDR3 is TGTGCCAGCAGCCCCCGTTCCGGGGAGCTGTTTTTT.

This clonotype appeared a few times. The CDR3 loop reads CASSSPTPLVADTQYF. In DNA form, the CDR3 reads TGTGCCAGCAGCTCCCCGACCCCACTAGTAGCAGATACGCAGTATTTT. This rearrangement joins TRBV7-9 to TRBJ2-3, with a weak D call TRBD2 (5 bases). The length of the CDR3 is 16 residues. Germline V gene sequence: CDR1 SEHNR, CDR2 FQNEAQ (reference sequence). Trimming shortened V by 4 bases and J by 4 bases, and 18 bases separated the two germline ends.

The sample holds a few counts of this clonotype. The CDR3 nucleotides are TGTGCCAGCAGTCAGGGCCTTCTAGCGGGAGGGATCGGTGAGCAGTTCTTC. Protein product: CASSQGLLAGGIGEQFF. The rearrangement links TRBV6-2 or TRBV6-3 to TRBJ2-1; 12 nucleotides match TRBD2. Per germline, CDR1 MNHEY and CDR2 SVGEGT. With V trimmed by 5 bases and J by 9 bases, 14 bases remained unmatched. The CDR3 has 17 residues.